Each of the 23 T cell receptor beta chains below was sequenced from the same sample in a study of CD8+CD57+ T cells in acquired aplastic anemia. The study profiled TCR beta VDJ and CDR3 using genomic DNA as template. MiXCR, run by TCRdb on the reads, gives a single entry per CDR3 protein. The table records tens of thousands of distinct CDR3 sequences, 40% to 50% of them present only once. The sequencing sample was made of sorted CD4+, CD8+, or CD8+CD57+ T cells (not recorded which) from PBMCs. All receptors derive from a human donor in good health, serving as a control.

The sample holds many counts of this clonotype. This chain links TRBV7-2 with TRBJ2-3; no firm D call. Germline-derived CDR1 and CDR2 are SGHTA and FQGNSA. The CDR3 contains 14 residues. Trimming left V 0 bases short and J 2 bases short, with 6 bases between. Here the CDR3 reads CASSLAGPTDTQYF. The CDR3 DNA follows: TGTGCCAGCAGCTTAGCGGGCCCCACAGATACGCAGTATTTT. Supplemented by reference TRBV7-2 and TRBJ2-3, the full variable domain reads GAGVSQSPSNKVTEKGKDVELRCDPISGHTALYWYRQSLGQGLEFLIYFQGNSAPDKSGLPSDRFSAERTGGSVSTLTIQRTQQEDSAVYLCASSLAGPTDTQYFGPGTRLTVL.

A word on this clonotype: Just one base apart from a much larger clone, this may be a read error. This sequence joins TRBV6-5 and TRBJ1-1; D possibly corresponds to TRBD1 (5 bases). The CDR3 is made up of 13 amino acids. CDR1 is MNHEY, CDR2 SVGAGI, per germline. CDR3 DNA: TGTGCCAGCAGTTTGAGGGGAGGCACTGAAGTTTTCTTT. This gives the protein CASSLRGGTEVFF.

The rearrangement joins TRBV29-1 to TRBJ2-7; 8 positions agree with TRBD1. Per the germline V gene, CDR1 is SQVTM and CDR2 is ANQGSEA. This CDR3 spans 12 amino acids. The trim removed 4 bases at V and 3 bases at J, leaving 2 bases unmatched. The CDR3 nucleotides are TGCAGCGTTGGGGACAGGTTCTACGAGCAGTACTTC. This sequence encodes CSVGDRFYEQYF.

This clonotype has at least ten counts. The chain employs TRBV29-1 and TRBJ1-2; D gene unclear. This CDR3 has 13 residues. CDR1 and CDR2 (germline): SQVTM, ANQGSEA. Trimming cost V 1 base and J 4 bases, with 10 bases left between them. The CDR3 nucleotides read TGCAGCGTTGAAGCCGCCGGGTCCTATGGCTACACCTTC. Its protein is CSVEAAGSYGYTF. Drawing the rest from reference TRBV29-1 and TRBJ1-2, the complete variable domain is SAVISQKPSRDICQRGTSLTIQCQVDSQVTMMFWYRQQPGQSLTLIATANQGSEATYESGFVIDKFPISRPNLTFSTLTVSNMSPEDSSIYLCSVEAAGSYGYTFGSGTRLTVV.

The gene calls are TRBV7-6 and TRBJ1-1; D call uncertain. The CDR3 spans 14 residues. Germline V gives CDR1 SGHVS, CDR2 FNYEAQ. Trimming shortened V by 5 bases and J by 1 base, and 11 bases separated the two germline ends. The CDR3 DNA sequence: TGTGCCAGCAGCCGGACGAATTCGAACACTGAAGCTTTCTTT. Its translation is CASSRTNSNTEAFF.

The table lists this clonotype with many counts. The V call is TRBV6-1, the J call TRBJ2-7, with D perhaps matching TRBD1 (7 bases). V was clipped by 7 bases and J by 3 bases, with 16 bases between them. The length of the CDR3 is 14 residues. Germline CDR1 reads MNHNS; CDR2 reads SASEGT. In nucleotides, the CDR3 is TGTGCCAGCAAGTTCACAGGGGAGGACTACGAGCAGTACTTC. Protein sequence: CASKFTGEDYEQYF.

This rearrangement joins TRBV6-1 to TRBJ1-4, with TRBD1 matching 7 bases. Germline V CDR1 and CDR2: MNHNS, SASEGT. The CDR3 runs 15 residues. V dropped 4 bases and J dropped 0; count of bases not matched to a gene: 2. The CDR3 is CASSGTGATNEKLFF. CDR3 bases: TGTGCCAGCAGTGGAACAGGGGCAACTAATGAAAAACTGTTTTTT.

This clonotype was detected only a few times. This rearrangement joins TRBV27 to TRBJ1-2, with D perhaps matching TRBD1 (5 bases). Between the trimmed V and J ends, which lost 1 base and 3 bases, there was a span of 12 bases. Germline-derived CDR1 and CDR2 are MNHEY and SMNVEV (reference sequence). The CDR3 runs 15 residues. The CDR3 here is CASSLLGGGDYGYTF. The DNA for the CDR3 is TGTGCCAGCAGTTTATTGGGAGGAGGGGACTATGGCTACACCTTC.

Ten or more counts support this clonotype. The chain joins TRBV20-1 to TRBJ2-1, with 13 positions matching TRBD2. J was trimmed by 3 bases and V by 6 bases; bases with no gene match: 8. This CDR3 has 16 residues. Germline V lookup: CDR1 DFQATT, CDR2 SNEGSKA (reference sequence). CDR3 DNA sequence: TGCAGTGCCCCCGGGACTAGCGGGGAGTTCTACAATGAGCAGTTCTTC. This gives the protein CSAPGTSGEFYNEQFF.

This clonotype was recorded at least ten times. This chain links TRBV12-3 or TRBV12-4 with TRBJ2-5; the D is unclear. The ends were cut back, 6 bases at V and 1 base at J, with 9 bases in the middle. The CDR3 totals 13 residues. CDR3: CASSLSVQETQYF. CDR3 DNA sequence: TGTGCCAGCAGCCTCAGCGTCCAAGAGACCCAGTACTTC.

This clonotype appeared many times. The genes are TRBV30 and TRBJ2-7; 7 bases line up with TRBD2. Per the germline V gene, CDR1 is GTSNPN and CDR2 is SVGIG (reference sequence). After removal of 3 bases from V and 4 bases from J, the junction contained 12 bases not matched to a gene. This CDR3 contains 15 residues. The DNA of the CDR3 is TGTGCCTGGAGCGTAGGGCCTAGCGGTTCGTACGAGCAGTACTTC. Translation: CAWSVGPSGSYEQYF.

In its sample, this clonotype was seen a few times. The rearrangement links TRBV19 to TRBJ2-5; 8 bases align to TRBD1. V lost 3 bases, J lost 5 bases, and 5 bases stayed unmatched. The CDR3 totals 14 residues. Germline CDR1 LNHDA, CDR2 SQIVND (reference sequence). The CDR3 DNA follows: TGTGCCAGTAGTATCGGACAGGGCCAGGAGACCCAGTACTTC. It specifies CASSIGQGQETQYF.

About this clonotype itself: This clone may be a read error of a much larger clone one base away. The chain has TRBV25-1 and TRBJ1-1, with TRBD1 as a possible D gene (6 bases). Trimming removed 2 bases at V and 4 bases at J, with 20 bases between. CDR3 length equals 17 residues. CDR1 and CDR2 from the germline V gene are MGHDK and SYGVNS. In DNA, the CDR3 is TGTGCCAGCAGTGAACCCCTGGCGGTGGGGGCCCCCACTGAAGCTTTCTTT. Translated, it gives CASSEPLAVGAPTEAFF.

This chain connects TRBV11-1 to TRBJ2-1; D call uncertain. V was cut by 1 base and J by 7 bases, with 14 bases left in between. Germline CDR1 and CDR2: SGHAT and FQDESV (reference sequence). The CDR3 sequence is 15 residues long. The CDR3 sequence: CASSLVVDIRNEQFF. The CDR3 DNA reads TGTGCCAGCAGCTTAGTGGTTGATATCCGGAATGAGCAGTTCTTC.

The genes are TRBV24-1 and TRBJ1-2; D remains ambiguous. This CDR3 comprises 11 residues. Germline V gene sequence: CDR1 KGHDR, CDR2 SFDVKD. The germline V and J ends were trimmed by 5 bases and 6 bases, with 6 bases remaining between them. The CDR3: CATSAGDGYTF. The CDR3 DNA is TGTGCCACCAGTGCGGGTGATGGCTACACCTTC.

This clonotype was counted a single time. The chain combines TRBV3-1 with TRBJ1-6; no definite D call. The germline V gene has CDR1 LGHDT and CDR2 YNNKEL (reference sequence). With 0 bases removed from V and 0 bases from J, the gap between germline ends came to 18 bases. The CDR3 covers 20 residues. The CDR3 nucleotides read TGTGCCAGCAGCCAAGACTTGGCGGCGACCTTGAGCTCCTATAATTCACCCCTCCACTTT. Residues: CASSQDLAATLSSYNSPLHF.

The chain joins TRBV5-1 to TRBJ2-7; no definite D call. Between the trimmed V and J ends, which lost 1 base and 5 bases, there was a span of 16 bases. Germline lookup yields CDR1 SGHRS and CDR2 YFSETQ. This CDR3 has 15 amino acids. The CDR3 nucleotides are TGCGCCAGCAGCTTGAGCGCCCTCACAAGCCACGAGCAGTACTTC. This sequence encodes CASSLSALTSHEQYF.

This clonotype was observed many times. The V call is TRBV9, the J call TRBJ2-7, with 7 bases identical to TRBD1. The V gene end was trimmed by 0 bases and the J gene end by 2 bases; junction bases not matched to a gene: 2. Per the germline V gene, CDR1 is SGDLS and CDR2 is YYNGEE. This CDR3 has 14 amino acids. This chain's CDR3 is CASSVGGGPYEQYF. CDR3 DNA: TGTGCCAGCAGCGTAGGAGGGGGCCCCTACGAGCAGTACTTC.

In this sample, this clonotype turned up many times. V gene TRBV7-9 combines with J gene TRBJ2-1; tentatively, D is TRBD2 (5 bases). This CDR3 is 12 amino acids long. Trimming took 5 bases from V and 5 from J, leaving 7 bases between them. Germline V gene sequence: CDR1 SEHNR, CDR2 FQNEAQ (reference sequence). The CDR3 region is CASSLRDNEQFF. In DNA, the CDR3 is TGTGCCAGCAGCCTGAGGGACAATGAGCAGTTCTTC.

The rearrangement joins TRBV29-1 to TRBJ2-6; TRBD1 aligns across 8 bases. The CDR3 contains 16 residues. Germline V gene data show CDR1 as SQVTM and CDR2 as ANQGSEA. J was trimmed by 0 bases and V by 6 bases; bases with no gene match: 7. CDR3 amino acids: CSVGQGPNSGANVLTF. The CDR3 nucleotides are TGCAGCGTCGGACAGGGACCTAACTCTGGGGCCAACGTCCTGACTTTC.

This clonotype was detected ten times or more. The rearrangement joins TRBV19 to TRBJ1-1, with D unresolved. CDR1 is LNHDA and CDR2 is SQIVND in the germline V gene (reference sequence). The V end lost 6 bases, the J end lost 0 bases, and 14 bases lay between the germline ends. CDR3 length equals 15 residues. CDR3 sequence (DNA): TGTGCCAGTAGAGAGCCAGGATACTTGAACACTGAAGCTTTCTTT. Translating gives CASREPGYLNTEAFF.

This clonotype was seen many times. This chain links TRBV9 with TRBJ1-1; the D is unclear. CDR3 size: 12 residues. Deletions cut 2 bases from V and 5 bases from J, with 7 bases between. CDR1 is SGDLS, CDR2 YYNGEE, per germline. This chain's CDR3 is CASSVEETEAFF. The CDR3 nucleotides read TGTGCCAGCAGCGTGGAGGAGACTGAAGCTTTCTTT.

This clonotype was seen many times. The chain is built from TRBV7-8 and TRBJ2-7; D is perhaps TRBD1 (6 bases). The CDR3 is 15 residues long. V dropped 5 bases and J dropped 1 base, with 15 bases sitting between them. Germline assignment: CDR1 SGHVS and CDR2 FQNEAQ. The CDR3 here is CASSQAGERSYEQYF. The CDR3 DNA follows: TGTGCCAGCAGCCAGGCAGGGGAGAGGTCCTACGAGCAGTACTTC.